This TCR beta chain was obtained from a study of blood T cell repertoires in COVID-19. Overall study context: Whether acute or convalescent, the COVID-19 samples came from the United States, Italy and Spain. The cDNA or gDNA used as material had been derived from T cells, B-cell-depleted T cells, or PBMCs.

Methods used by the authors: How many nucleated cells were present was estimated from reference gene primer amplification. Libraries were prepared by immunoSEQ multiplex PCR; TCRdb keeps only in-frame clonotypes and omits some of them. That table supplies the V and J calls and clone size; D and trimming were determined from the DNA. The sample includes about 270,000 clones, around four fifths seen only once; the top ten take 4.1%. From germline, CDR1 is MDHEN and CDR2 SYDVKM. This CDR3 comprises 16 residues. V was pared by 5 bases and J by 7 bases, with 11 bases of the junction left unmatched. This clonotype originated in a woman between 45 and 65 years old with active or convalescent COVID-19. This chain joins TRBV28 and TRBJ2-1; 10 nucleotides agree with TRBD2. Source material: peripheral blood. CDR3 sequence: CASSLLAGKKGNEQFF. CDR3 DNA: TGTGCCAGCAGTCTACTAGCGGGAAAGAAAGGGAATGAGCAGTTCTTC.